The present T cell receptor (beta chain) was sequenced within a study of radiotherapy plus CTLA-4 blockade in lung cancer. TCRdb's copy holds only in-frame clones and misses some; the assay was immunoSEQ multiplex PCR. In the table there are fewer than 140,000 clones, over 65% of which are singletons. This CDR3 contains 19 residues. The V and J ends lost 0 bases and 0 bases respectively, with 21 bases between them. Germline CDR1 reads SGHRS; CDR2 reads YFSETQ. This clone occurred once. Sequenced material: peripheral blood, taken from a patient treated with radiotherapy plus ipilimumab. The V gene is TRBV5-1, the J gene TRBJ1-2, with a possible D match to TRBD1 (5 bases). This clonotype was obtained from a human donor with non-small cell lung cancer that progressed on radiotherapy plus ipilimumab. Some clones in this sample may be carry-over from other donors' samples. Here the CDR3 DNA reads TGCGCCAGCAGCTTGGATCTATTCGTGCGGTCAGGGTCTAACTATGGCTACACCTTC. Protein: CASSLDLFVRSGSNYGYTF.